These 7 T cell receptor beta chains originate from one sample sequenced in a study of vaccination effects on CD4 cells after COVID-19. Expansion of antigen-specific CD4+ T cells with viral peptide pools was carried out by the ViraFEST assay before sequencing. Following 10 days of culture, CD4+ T cells were isolated. Confirmation by PCR established that the person had SARS-CoV-2 infection between March and December 2020. No cognate antigen is known for these TCRs. Sequencing used immunoSEQ multiplex PCR; TCRdb keeps in-frame clones, though not all of them. The sample yields tens of thousands of clones, 70% to 85% seen once. The specimen was CD4+ T cells from PBMCs cultured with a peptide pool, collected before COVID-19 vaccination. These TCRs come from a human donor who had a prior SARS-CoV-2 infection.

This sequence joins TRBV5-1 and TRBJ1-2, with 8 nucleotides matching TRBD1. J lost 6 bases, V lost 4 bases, and 8 bases had no gene match. From germline, CDR1 is SGHRS and CDR2 YFSETQ. The CDR3 consists of 14 residues. The DNA of the CDR3 is TGCGCCAGCAGCGGACCCAGGGGGCTGGATGGCTACACCTTC. Translated: CASSGPRGLDGYTF.

This clone was seen a few times. The V and J genes are TRBV3-1 (or the pseudogene TRBV3-2) and TRBJ2-7; 9 nucleotides align to TRBD1. Germline-derived CDR1 and CDR2 are LGHDT and YNNKEL (reference sequence). J lost 3 bases, V lost 7 bases, and 16 bases had no gene match. The CDR3 extends over 17 amino acids. The CDR3 here is CASTTGGGLALGYEQYF. DNA of the CDR3: TGTGCCAGCACCACAGGGGGCGGCCTCGCTTTGGGCTACGAGCAGTACTTC.

The genes are TRBV7-3 and TRBJ2-3; D is ambiguous. Germline V gene lookup returns CDR1 SGHTA and CDR2 FQGTGA. This CDR3 region has 14 residues. Trimming cost V 2 bases and J 3 bases, with 9 bases left between them. CDR3 sequence: CASSLDPGTDTQYF. The CDR3 nucleotides read TGTGCCAGCAGCTTAGACCCAGGAACAGATACGCAGTATTTT.

The chain employs TRBV5-1 and TRBJ1-1, with D maybe TRBD1 (5 bases). Trimming shortened V by 4 bases and J by 2 bases, and 12 bases separated the two germline ends. This CDR3 region has 14 residues. The germline V gene has CDR1 SGHRS and CDR2 YFSETQ. The CDR3 DNA reads as TGCGCCAGCAGCAGGGGCACGATTAACACTGAAGCTTTCTTT. Encoded protein: CASSRGTINTEAFF.

The chain has TRBV6-5 and TRBJ1-2; TRBD1 is a possible D gene (5 bases). Germline CDR1 MNHEY, CDR2 SVGAGI. V dropped 1 base and J dropped 5 bases, with 8 bases sitting between them. This CDR3 has 13 residues. DNA for the CDR3: TGTGCCAGCAGTTACTGGGGCGAGTATGGCTACACCTTC. It is translated as CASSYWGEYGYTF.

Only a few counts were recorded for this clone. The chain carries TRBV11-2 and TRBJ2-7; weak D call: TRBD2 (6 bases). CDR3 length: 16 amino acids. The germline V gene has CDR1 SGHAT and CDR2 FQNNGV. V lost 6 bases and J lost 1, with 19 bases in between. CDR3 bases: TGTGCCAGCAGACGACCGGGACTGAAACTTTCCTACGAGCAGTACTTC. Translation gives CASRRPGLKLSYEQYF.

This rearrangement joins TRBV6-2 or TRBV6-3 to TRBJ2-7; 11 nucleotides align to TRBD2. Germline values: CDR1 MNHEY, CDR2 SVGEGT. This CDR3 has 16 amino acids. The J segment lost 2 bases and the V segment lost 0 bases, leaving 3 bases of the junction unmatched. The CDR3 region has the DNA TGTGCCAGCAGTTACTCGAGACTAGCGGGACCCTACGAGCAGTACTTC. This sequence encodes CASSYSRLAGPYEQYF.